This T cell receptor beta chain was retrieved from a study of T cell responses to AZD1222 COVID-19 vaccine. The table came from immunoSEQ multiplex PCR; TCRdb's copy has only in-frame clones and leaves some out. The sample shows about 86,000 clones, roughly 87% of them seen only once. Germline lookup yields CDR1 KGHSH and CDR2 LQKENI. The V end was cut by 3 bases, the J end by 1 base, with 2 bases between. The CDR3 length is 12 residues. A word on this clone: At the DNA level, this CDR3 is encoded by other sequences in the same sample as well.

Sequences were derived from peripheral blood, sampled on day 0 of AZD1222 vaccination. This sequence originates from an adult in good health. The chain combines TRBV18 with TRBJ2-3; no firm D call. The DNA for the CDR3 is TGTGCCAGCTCACCCCGCACAGATACGCAGTATTTT. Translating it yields CASSPRTDTQYF.